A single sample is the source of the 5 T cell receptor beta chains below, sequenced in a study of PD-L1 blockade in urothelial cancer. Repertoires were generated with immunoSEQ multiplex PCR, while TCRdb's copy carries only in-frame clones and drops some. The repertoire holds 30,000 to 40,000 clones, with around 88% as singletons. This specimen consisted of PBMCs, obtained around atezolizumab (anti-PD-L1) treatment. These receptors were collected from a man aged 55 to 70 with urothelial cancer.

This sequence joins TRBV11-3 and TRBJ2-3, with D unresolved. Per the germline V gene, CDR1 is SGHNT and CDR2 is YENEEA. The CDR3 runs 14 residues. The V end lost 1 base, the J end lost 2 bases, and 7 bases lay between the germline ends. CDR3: CASSLASLTDTQYF. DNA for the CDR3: TGTGCCAGCAGCTTAGCCTCCCTCACAGATACGCAGTATTTT.

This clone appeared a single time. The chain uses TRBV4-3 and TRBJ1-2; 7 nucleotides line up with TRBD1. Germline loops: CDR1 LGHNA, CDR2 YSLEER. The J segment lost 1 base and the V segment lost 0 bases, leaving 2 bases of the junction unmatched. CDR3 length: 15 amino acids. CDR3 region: CASSQDRGVNYGYTF. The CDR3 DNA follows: TGCGCCAGCAGCCAAGACAGGGGGGTTAACTATGGCTACACCTTC.

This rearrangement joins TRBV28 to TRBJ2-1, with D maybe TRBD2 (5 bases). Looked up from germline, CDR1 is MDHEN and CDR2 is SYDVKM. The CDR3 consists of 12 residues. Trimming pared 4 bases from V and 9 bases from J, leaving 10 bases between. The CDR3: CASSSTTSEQFF. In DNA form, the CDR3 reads TGTGCCAGCAGTTCGACTACGAGTGAGCAGTTCTTC.

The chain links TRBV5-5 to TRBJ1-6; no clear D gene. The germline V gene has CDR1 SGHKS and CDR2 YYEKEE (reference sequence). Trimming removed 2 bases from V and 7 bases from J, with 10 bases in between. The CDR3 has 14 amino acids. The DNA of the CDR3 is TGTGCCAGCAGCTTTAAAATGGAGAATTCACCCCTCCACTTT. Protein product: CASSFKMENSPLHF.

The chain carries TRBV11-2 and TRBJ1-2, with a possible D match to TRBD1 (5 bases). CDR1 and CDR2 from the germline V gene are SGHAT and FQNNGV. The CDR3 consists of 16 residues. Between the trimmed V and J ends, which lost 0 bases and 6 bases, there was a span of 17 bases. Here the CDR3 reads CASSLEGVSGLHGYTF. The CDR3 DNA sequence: TGTGCCAGCAGCTTAGAGGGGGTAAGCGGGCTCCATGGCTACACCTTC.